One and the same sample provided the 27 T cell receptor beta chains below, sequenced in a study of shared clonotypes between healthy human individuals. Naive CD8 cells were CD45RO-negative, positively selected for CCR7, excluding terminally differentiated effector memory CD45RA+ cells. This table comes from immunoSEQ multiplex PCR, and its TCRdb copy is limited to in-frame clones, with some not included. The sample carries around 1.9 million clones, around 93% recorded once. Sequencing was carried out using naive CD8+ T cells from PBMCs. These receptors came from a young man in good health. Some clones in this sample may be carry-over from other donors' samples.

This clone was detected only once. In nucleotides, the CDR3 is TGTGCCAGCTCACATGACAGGGGTCCGGGTGAGCAGTTCTTC. Translated, it gives CASSHDRGPGEQFF. The genes are TRBV18 and TRBJ2-1, with 8 bases matching TRBD1. CDR1 is KGHSH, CDR2 LQKENI, per germline. CDR3 length: 14 amino acids. After removal of 4 bases from V and 9 bases from J, the junction contained 8 bases not matched to a gene.

A note on this clone: Other nucleotide sequences in the sample specify the same CDR3. V gene TRBV14 combines with J gene TRBJ2-7; D call uncertain. Germline V gives CDR1 SGHDN, CDR2 FVKESK. This CDR3 is 12 amino acids long. The V gene lost 3 bases and the J gene lost 3 bases, with 6 bases spanning the gap. The chain's CDR3 is CASSQGFYEQYF. The CDR3 DNA sequence: TGTGCCAGCAGCCAGGGTTTCTACGAGCAGTACTTC.

The gene calls are TRBV7-9 and TRBJ2-5; TRBD1 might be the D (6 bases). The J call may be faulty, since TRBJ2-7 better matches the DNA end. Germline values: CDR1 SEHNR, CDR2 FQNEAQ (reference sequence). This CDR3 is built from 14 residues. The CDR3 loop reads CASSSTGASYEQYF. CDR3 coding DNA: TGTGCCAGCAGCTCGACAGGCGCTTCCTACGAGCAGTACTTC.

The chain recombines TRBV28 with TRBJ2-7; 12 positions match TRBD1. Germline CDR1 MDHEN, CDR2 SYDVKM. The J segment lost 5 bases and the V segment lost 2 bases, leaving 4 bases of the junction unmatched. This CDR3 comprises 15 residues. CDR3 protein: CASSLVGTGGHEQYF. CDR3 in DNA: TGTGCCAGCAGTTTAGTTGGGACAGGGGGCCACGAGCAGTACTTC.

This clone showed up just a few times. CDR3: CASSLWRDDAFF. The CDR3 DNA sequence: TGTGCCAGCAGCTTATGGCGGGACGATGCTTTCTTT. This rearrangement joins TRBV11-2 to TRBJ1-1; weak D call: TRBD1 (5 bases). CDR3 length: 12 residues. V gave up 2 bases and J gave up 11 bases, with 12 bases separating them. Per germline, CDR1 SGHAT and CDR2 FQNNGV.

V and J are TRBV29-1 and TRBJ2-1; TRBD2 matches at 14 bases. This CDR3 is 18 amino acids long. The junction had 7 bases not matched to a gene; V was cut back by 3 bases and J by 0 bases. Germline V gene data show CDR1 as SQVTM and CDR2 as ANQGSEA. CDR3 protein: CSVEGLAGAQSSYNEQFF. CDR3 nucleotides: TGCAGCGTTGAGGGACTAGCGGGAGCGCAGAGCTCCTACAATGAGCAGTTCTTC.

The chain has TRBV7-6 and TRBJ2-5; 8 bases align to TRBD1. The CDR3 runs to 14 residues. Trimming at V came to 5 bases and at J to 5 bases, leaving 7 bases not matched to a gene. Looked up from germline, CDR1 is SGHVS and CDR2 is FNYEAQ. CDR3 in DNA: TGTGCCAGCAGCCGAGGGACAGGTACTGAGACCCAGTACTTC. This gives the protein CASSRGTGTETQYF.

The rearrangement uses TRBV15 and TRBJ2-1; 14 positions agree with TRBD2. The ends lost 4 bases at V and 2 bases at J; junction bases unmatched: 7. CDR3 length equals 18 residues. CDR1 is LNHNV and CDR2 is YYDKDF in the germline V gene (reference sequence). The CDR3 DNA reads as TGTGCCACCAGCACCCTGACTAGCGGGAGGGTGACCTACAATGAGCAGTTCTTC. Protein product: CATSTLTSGRVTYNEQFF.

V gene TRBV7-6 combines with J gene TRBJ2-1; 8 bases line up with TRBD2. Looked up from germline, CDR1 is SGHVS and CDR2 is FNYEAQ. The CDR3 extends over 19 amino acids. V was clipped by 0 bases and J by 3 bases; unmatched bases: 13. CDR3 amino acids: CASSLAHRLAPEGYNEQFF. For the CDR3, the DNA is TGTGCCAGCAGCTTAGCCCACAGACTAGCGCCGGAGGGCTACAATGAGCAGTTCTTC.

The chain recombines TRBV10-3 with TRBJ2-7; D is perhaps TRBD1 (6 bases). The CDR3 totals 14 residues. Germline V CDR1 and CDR2: ENHRY, SYGVKD. The germline V and J ends were trimmed by 6 bases and 2 bases, with 14 bases remaining between them. CDR3 DNA: TGTGCCATCAGACCCGACAGGCCGGCCTACGAGCAGTACTTC. Translated, it gives CAIRPDRPAYEQYF.

The rearrangement links TRBV7-9 to TRBJ1-2, with 7 bases aligning to TRBD1. J was trimmed by 2 bases and V by 0 bases; bases with no gene match: 3. CDR1 SEHNR and CDR2 FQNEAQ come from the germline V gene (reference sequence). This CDR3 is 15 amino acids long. CDR3 nucleotides: TGTGCCAGCAGCTTAGCCCCGGACAGGAACTATGGCTACACCTTC. It encodes CASSLAPDRNYGYTF.

The chain employs TRBV5-1 and TRBJ2-1; D is unclear. The CDR3 has 15 residues. With 0 bases removed from V and 4 bases from J, the gap between germline ends came to 11 bases. Per germline, CDR1 SGHRS and CDR2 YFSETQ. CDR3 sequence reads: CASSLVAGTYNEQFF. The CDR3 bases are TGCGCCAGCAGCTTGGTAGCAGGTACTTACAATGAGCAGTTCTTC.

V gene TRBV29-1 combines with J gene TRBJ2-2, with D hard to call. Germline loops: CDR1 SQVTM, CDR2 ANQGSEA. This CDR3 contains 13 residues. The V and J ends lost 6 bases and 6 bases respectively, with 14 bases between them. The CDR3 nucleotides read TGCAGCGTCCCAGGACCTCACTCCGGGGAGCTGTTTTTT. Translated, it gives CSVPGPHSGELFF.

The genes are TRBV27 and TRBJ2-1; TRBD2 aligns across 8 bases. This CDR3 region has 14 residues. With 10 bases clipped from V and 2 bases from J, the junction kept 7 bases outside the gene matches. CDR1 is MNHEY and CDR2 is SMNVEV in the germline V gene (reference sequence). The CDR3, as DNA: TGTGCCACCAGAGCGGGAGCCACCTACAATGAGCAGTTCTTC. It yields the protein CATRAGATYNEQFF.

This clone was recorded only once. The chain joins TRBV7-3 to TRBJ2-1; 11 bases agree with TRBD2. Looked up from germline, CDR1 is SGHTA and CDR2 is FQGTGA. V was pared by 5 bases and J by 3 bases, with 6 bases of the junction left unmatched. The CDR3 contains 16 residues. CDR3 DNA sequence: TGTGCCAGCAGCCTAAGGGGACTAGCGGACTACAATGAGCAGTTCTTC. It yields the protein CASSLRGLADYNEQFF.

The chain combines TRBV27 with TRBJ2-3; 9 bases map to TRBD2. The CDR3 spans 18 residues. Trimming cost V 2 bases and J 2 bases; bases outside gene matches: 11. CDR1 and CDR2 (germline): MNHEY, SMNVEV (reference sequence). The CDR3 reads CASSLITTSGPSTDTQYF. In nucleotides, the CDR3 is TGTGCCAGCAGTTTAATTACGACTAGCGGTCCGTCCACAGATACGCAGTATTTT.

The table lists this clone with a few counts. Different DNA sequences within this sample yield the same CDR3. The gene calls are TRBV27 and TRBJ2-2; unclear D gene. V lost 6 bases to trimming and J lost 1 base, with 6 bases between them. This CDR3 has 13 amino acids. Germline values: CDR1 MNHEY, CDR2 SMNVEV (reference sequence). CDR3 nucleotide sequence: TGTGCCAGCAGGGGTTTGAACACCGGGGAGCTGTTTTTT. It translates to CASRGLNTGELFF.

V and J are TRBV11-2 and TRBJ2-5; D is uncertain. Germline V CDR1 and CDR2: SGHAT, FQNNGV. The germline V and J ends were trimmed by 3 bases and 3 bases, with 8 bases remaining between them. The CDR3 has 13 amino acids. CDR3 bases: TGTGCCAGCAGCTTTGGAGTGGAAGAGACCCAGTACTTC. It is translated as CASSFGVEETQYF. Variable domain in full (rest from reference TRBV11-2 and TRBJ2-5): EAGVAQSPRYKIIEKRQSVAFWCNPISGHATLYWYQQILGQGPKLLIQFQNNGVVDDSQLPKDRFSAERLKGVDSTLKIQPAKLEDSAVYLCASSFGVEETQYFGPGTRLLVL.

The V and J genes are TRBV7-9 and TRBJ2-7; 10 bases map to TRBD2. CDR3 length equals 19 residues. Germline values: CDR1 SEHNR, CDR2 FQNEAQ (reference sequence). J was trimmed by 2 bases and V by 0 bases; bases with no gene match: 13. The CDR3 sequence: CASSLAPLAGVDRAYEQYF. CDR3 in DNA: TGTGCCAGCAGCTTAGCGCCCCTAGCGGGAGTGGACCGCGCCTACGAGCAGTACTTC.

This clone was detected once. The chain is built from TRBV7-2 and TRBJ2-1; D gene unclear. The germline gives CDR1 SGHTA, CDR2 FQGNSA. The CDR3 is made up of 15 amino acids. V was pared by 5 bases and J by 5 bases, with 16 bases between. The CDR3, as DNA: TGTGCCAGCAGCCCCGTCCGGGTTATCAACAATGAGCAGTTCTTC. Translated, it gives CASSPVRVINNEQFF.

The chain links TRBV27 to TRBJ2-7, with TRBD2 matching 9 bases. The CDR3 covers 19 residues. The V and J ends lost 2 bases and 2 bases, in that order; junction bases with no gene match: 16. CDR1 is MNHEY and CDR2 is SMNVEV in the germline V gene (reference sequence). CDR3 sequence: CASSLPPGSGSESPYEQYF. In DNA, the CDR3 is TGTGCCAGCAGTTTACCGCCGGGTAGCGGGAGTGAGTCCCCCTACGAGCAGTACTTC.

The chain recombines TRBV7-2 with TRBJ2-2; D gene uncertain. CDR1 and CDR2 (germline): SGHTA, FQGNSA. The CDR3 totals 14 residues. V was clipped by 6 bases and J by 7 bases, with 15 bases between them. CDR3 nucleotides: TGTGCCAGCAGATTTGATAGGGTGGGCGGGGAGCTGTTTTTT. Its translation: CASRFDRVGGELFF.

This clone has a single count. This rearrangement joins TRBV15 to TRBJ2-7, with TRBD2 as a possible D gene (6 bases). V gave up 9 bases and J gave up 4 bases, with 10 bases separating them. CDR1 and CDR2 (germline): LNHNV, YYDKDF (reference sequence). This CDR3 has 11 residues. In DNA, the CDR3 is TGTGCCACGAGAGGAGGGTACGAGCAGTACTTC. The encoded protein is CATRGGYEQYF.

Regarding this clone: Other DNA sequences from this sample encode an identical CDR3 as well. The genes are TRBV5-6 and TRBJ1-2; D is uncertain. Germline loops: CDR1 SGHDT, CDR2 YYEEEE. Trimming removed 0 bases at V and 7 bases at J, with 4 bases between. The CDR3 runs to 11 residues. CDR3 in DNA: TGTGCCAGCAGCTTGGGAAGTGGCTACACCTTC. It yields the protein CASSLGSGYTF.

The chain has TRBV7-9 and TRBJ1-2; D not resolved. Germline V gives CDR1 SEHNR, CDR2 FQNEAQ (reference sequence). The CDR3 consists of 13 residues. The V end was cut by 1 base, the J end by 10 bases, with 13 bases between. The CDR3 spells CASSLGPGNAYTF. The CDR3 nucleotides are TGTGCCAGCAGCTTAGGGCCGGGGAATGCCTACACCTTC.

This chain connects TRBV27 to TRBJ2-1; 13 bases are a match to TRBD2. Trimming removed 6 bases from V and 7 bases from J; junction bases left unmatched: 6. The CDR3 has 15 amino acids. Germline V gene sequence: CDR1 MNHEY, CDR2 SMNVEV (reference sequence). This CDR3 is CASRTGTSGINEQFF. CDR3 coding DNA: TGTGCCAGCAGGACCGGGACTAGCGGGATTAATGAGCAGTTCTTC.

This rearrangement joins TRBV7-2 to TRBJ1-2; D is possibly TRBD1 (6 bases). The V end lost 3 bases, the J end lost 6 bases, and 11 bases lay between the germline ends. Germline V CDR1 and CDR2: SGHTA, FQGNSA. The CDR3 extends over 13 amino acids. CDR3 in DNA: TGTGCCAGCAGCTTTAAAACAGGGCATGGCTACACCTTC. As protein: CASSFKTGHGYTF.